This T cell receptor (beta chain) was found in a study of OX40 agonist ivuxolimab in advanced cancers. Study overall: Partial responses were recorded for three patients, including one with hepatocellular carcinoma and two with cutaneous melanoma.

Of note for this clone: Its antigen is still unknown.

Study conclusions and caveats: Also present in some nonresponders was a low level of normalized T-cell clonal expansion.

Only in-frame clones appear in the TCRdb table, and some are missing; sequencing was by immunoSEQ multiplex PCR. The sample lists roughly 53,000 clones; 85% to 90% were seen once. J gave up 4 bases and V 8 bases, and 14 bases lay outside the gene matches. Germline V gene sequence: CDR1 MNHEY, CDR2 SMNVEV (reference sequence). The CDR3 contains 16 residues. Drawing of blood for sampling happened at baseline, at cycle 4 day 1, and at cycle 7 day 1. V usage is TRBV27 and J usage is TRBJ2-5; TRBD2 aligns across 9 bases. This clonotype originated in an adult with an advanced solid tumor such as melanoma, head and neck, liver or kidney cancer. The sequencing here drew on CD4+ or CD8+ T cells sorted from blood, taken in a trial of the OX40 agonist ivuxolimab. CDR3 protein: CASAPVGREGLETQYF. The CDR3 DNA sequence: TGTGCCAGCGCCCCCGTAGGGCGGGAGGGCCTAGAGACCCAGTACTTC.